The 25 T cell receptor beta chains listed next were all sequenced from one sample in a study of blood T cell repertoires in COVID-19. Sequencing used immunoSEQ multiplex PCR; TCRdb keeps in-frame clones, though not all of them. The sample records fewer than 120,000 clones, about 85% being singletons. Sequencing used peripheral blood. The receptor source for this set is a human donor in a cohort sampled during active COVID-19.

CDR3 sequence reads: CASSDPGTRYEQFF. The CDR3 DNA follows: TGCGCCAGCAGTGACCCTGGGACTAGGTATGAGCAGTTCTTC. The chain carries TRBV10-1 and TRBJ2-1, with 8 bases matching TRBD2. CDR1 is WNHNN and CDR2 is SYGVQD in the germline V gene (reference sequence). The V gene end was trimmed by 3 bases and the J gene end by 8 bases; junction bases not matched to a gene: 6. The CDR3 covers 14 residues.

As DNA, the CDR3 is TGCAGCGTTGAAGATTTGGGCAGGGGACCCCTTAGCGCAGATACGCAGTATTTT. It is translated as CSVEDLGRGPLSADTQYF. V is TRBV29-1 and J is TRBJ2-3; D is possibly TRBD1 (6 bases). This CDR3 region has 18 residues. Germline V gene data show CDR1 as SQVTM and CDR2 as ANQGSEA. The ends were cut back, 0 bases at V and 4 bases at J, with 23 bases in the middle.

The genes are TRBV19 and TRBJ1-3; 10 nucleotides align to TRBD1. Per the germline V gene, CDR1 is LNHDA and CDR2 is SQIVND (reference sequence). The CDR3 has 16 residues. V gave up 5 bases and J gave up 0 bases; unmatched junction bases: 4. The CDR3 sequence: CASSRQGASSGNTIYF. The CDR3 coding sequence is TGTGCCAGTAGTCGACAGGGGGCATCCTCTGGAAACACCATATATTTT.

The gene calls are TRBV28 and TRBJ2-1, with D tentatively TRBD2 (5 bases). Germline V gene sequence: CDR1 MDHEN, CDR2 SYDVKM. The CDR3 is 14 amino acids. The V end was cut by 5 bases, the J end by 4 bases, with 12 bases between. Here the CDR3 DNA reads TGTGCCAGCAGTCCTTTGAGGGCTTACAATGAGCAGTTCTTC. Protein product: CASSPLRAYNEQFF.

This chain links TRBV3-1 (or the pseudogene TRBV3-2) with TRBJ1-2, with D perhaps matching TRBD1 (5 bases). CDR1 and CDR2 from the germline V gene are LGHDT and YNNKEL (reference sequence). This CDR3 has 16 residues. The germline V and J ends were trimmed by 2 bases and 5 bases, with 18 bases remaining between them. CDR3 amino acids: CASSQIGRGIDYGYTF. CDR3 coding DNA: TGTGCCAGCAGCCAAATAGGGAGGGGAATAGATTATGGCTACACCTTC.

J is TRBJ2-2 and V is TRBV7-2, with D possibly being TRBD1 (5 bases). The germline V gene has CDR1 SGHTA and CDR2 FQGNSA. This CDR3 region has 15 residues. V was clipped by 2 bases and J by 6 bases, with 13 bases between them. The CDR3 bases are TGTGCCAGCAGCTTAAAGGGGTTAGGGGCCGGGGAGCTGTTTTTT. Residues: CASSLKGLGAGELFF.

This chain connects TRBV11-2 to TRBJ2-7; TRBD1 matches 8 bases. CDR3 length: 20 residues. V was clipped by 0 bases and J by 1 base; unmatched bases: 17. Looked up from germline, CDR1 is SGHAT and CDR2 is FQNNGV. CDR3 sequence reads: CASSLDQGAATGGFSYEQYF. The CDR3 coding sequence is TGTGCCAGCAGCTTAGATCAGGGGGCTGCAACAGGGGGGTTTTCCTACGAGCAGTACTTC.

The chain joins TRBV29-1 to TRBJ2-7; D call uncertain. The CDR3 loop spans 13 amino acids. V shed 4 bases and J shed 3 bases, with 13 bases lying between them. CDR1 is SQVTM, CDR2 ANQGSEA, per germline. CDR3 residues: CSVAGRFGYEQYF. The CDR3 DNA reads TGCAGCGTTGCCGGCAGGTTTGGCTACGAGCAGTACTTC.

J is TRBJ1-5 and V is TRBV5-4, with 8 bases matching TRBD1. The CDR3 runs to 13 residues. Germline loops: CDR1 SGHNT, CDR2 YYREEE (reference sequence). V shed 4 bases, J shed 6 bases, and the junction held 3 bases outside the gene matches. CDR3 region: CASSEQGGQPQHF. For the CDR3, the DNA is TGTGCCAGCAGCGAACAGGGGGGTCAGCCCCAGCATTTT.

The rearrangement uses TRBV7-9 and TRBJ2-5; D gene ambiguous. V dropped 1 base and J dropped 2 bases, with 8 bases sitting between them. Germline V gives CDR1 SEHNR, CDR2 FQNEAQ (reference sequence). CDR3 length equals 14 residues. The CDR3 loop reads CASSLVLGQETQYF. CDR3 DNA sequence: TGTGCCAGCAGCTTAGTTCTAGGACAAGAGACCCAGTACTTC. Filled out from reference TRBV7-9 and TRBJ2-5, the complete variable domain reads DTGVSQNPRHKITKRGQNVTFRCDPISEHNRLYWYRQTLGQGPEFLTYFQNEAQLEKSRLLSDRFSAERPKGSFSTLEIQRTEQGDSAMYLCASSLVLGQETQYFGPGTRLLVL.

J is TRBJ2-7 and V is TRBV4-3; 8 bases agree with TRBD1. J lost 3 bases, V lost 4 bases, and 2 bases had no gene match. The CDR3 length is 13 residues. Germline CDR1 and CDR2: LGHNA and YSLEER. The CDR3 protein is CASSRDRNYEQYF. DNA of the CDR3: TGCGCCAGCAGCCGGGACAGGAACTACGAGCAGTACTTC.

CDR3 sequence reads: CASSQTGLGSPLHF. The DNA for the CDR3 is TGTGCCAGCAGTCAGACAGGGCTGGGCTCACCCCTCCACTTT. The V gene is TRBV6-1, the J gene TRBJ1-6; 7 positions agree with TRBD1. This CDR3 has 14 residues. V dropped 5 bases and J dropped 10; count of bases not matched to a gene: 8. Germline lookup yields CDR1 MNHNS and CDR2 SASEGT.

The chain carries TRBV27 and TRBJ1-2, with D uncertain. CDR1 MNHEY and CDR2 SMNVEV come from the germline V gene (reference sequence). The CDR3 is 16 residues long. Trimming left V 5 bases short and J 1 base short, with 17 bases between. In DNA form, the CDR3 reads TGTGCCAGCAGTCTCCACTTCATCGGGGATAACTATGGCTACACCTTC. Its protein product is CASSLHFIGDNYGYTF.

The chain uses TRBV4-3 and TRBJ2-4; 14 bases fit TRBD2. The length of the CDR3 is 20 residues. The V gene's germline CDR1 is LGHNA and CDR2 YSLEER. With V trimmed by 1 base and J by 2 bases, 10 bases remained unmatched. CDR3 loop: CASSQVGLAGGGGTKNIQYF. The DNA of the CDR3 is TGCGCCAGCAGCCAAGTTGGACTAGCGGGAGGTGGTGGGACCAAAAACATTCAGTACTTC.

The J gene is TRBJ2-5, the V gene TRBV28; TRBD1 agrees at 8 bases. This CDR3 is built from 15 residues. The V segment lost 6 bases and the J segment 5 bases; nucleotides outside the gene matches: 11. Germline V CDR1 and CDR2: MDHEN, SYDVKM. The CDR3: CASSPGTGFRETQYF. The CDR3 region has the DNA TGTGCCAGCAGCCCCGGGACAGGTTTCCGGGAGACCCAGTACTTC.

This clone has only a few counts. The chain is built from TRBV7-9 and TRBJ1-1, with D possibly TRBD1 on 5 matching bases. The V end was cut by 7 bases, the J end by 4 bases, with 16 bases between. Germline-derived CDR1 and CDR2 are SEHNR and FQNEAQ (reference sequence). The CDR3 consists of 14 residues. Here the CDR3 DNA reads TGTGCCAGCACCGCAGGGACGGGAGGCACTGAAGCTTTCTTT. This gives the protein CASTAGTGGTEAFF.

The chain uses TRBV4-3 and TRBJ2-7; the D is unclear. There are 15 residues in the CDR3. Looked up from germline, CDR1 is LGHNA and CDR2 is YSLEER. The V and J ends lost 1 base and 0 bases respectively, with 10 bases between them. The CDR3 spells CASSQVYESSYEQYF. The CDR3 bases are TGCGCCAGCAGCCAAGTGTACGAGTCCTCCTACGAGCAGTACTTC.

J is TRBJ2-7 and V is TRBV11-3, with D uncertain. V lost 3 bases, J lost 0 bases, and 9 bases lay in between. The V gene's germline CDR1 is SGHNT and CDR2 YENEEA. This CDR3 spans 14 amino acids. The CDR3 DNA sequence: TGTGCCAGCAGCTTGTCTAGAGGCTCCTACGAGCAGTACTTC. Residues: CASSLSRGSYEQYF.

The rearrangement joins TRBV9 to TRBJ2-5, with TRBD2 matching over 8 bases. The trim removed 0 bases at V and 5 bases at J, leaving 12 bases unmatched. The CDR3 sequence is 17 residues long. CDR1 SGDLS and CDR2 YYNGEE come from the germline V gene. CDR3 protein: CASSVGQGTSGLETQYF. The CDR3 DNA reads TGTGCCAGCAGCGTAGGTCAGGGGACTAGTGGTTTGGAGACCCAGTACTTC.

This clone was detected only once. The chain is built from TRBV2 and TRBJ1-2, with 10 nucleotides matching TRBD1. CDR1 is SNHLY, CDR2 FYNNEI, per germline. CDR3 length equals 14 residues. Unmatched junction bases numbered 9, after V lost 7 bases and J lost 7 bases. In DNA, the CDR3 is TGTGCCAGCATTGGACAGGGGGACCTCATTGGCTACACCTTC. Protein sequence: CASIGQGDLIGYTF.

The chain carries TRBV19 and TRBJ2-5, with 9 bases matching TRBD2. J lost 6 bases, V lost 7 bases, and 9 bases had no gene match. The germline CDR1 and CDR2 sequences are LNHDA and SQIVND (reference sequence). This CDR3 is 14 amino acids long. The CDR3 region has the DNA TGTGCCAGTAAGGAAGCGGGGGGCGGAAAGACCCAGTACTTC. Amino acids: CASKEAGGGKTQYF.

The chain has TRBV7-8 and TRBJ1-2; the D gene is possibly TRBD1 (6 bases). V was pared by 11 bases and J by 3 bases, with 10 bases between. This CDR3 region has 11 residues. From germline, CDR1 is SGHVS and CDR2 FQNEAQ. CDR3 sequence: CAGRTDYGYTF. The CDR3 DNA follows: TGTGCCGGCCGGACAGACTATGGCTACACCTTC.

The rearrangement uses TRBV30 and TRBJ2-3; TRBD2 matches at 9 bases. Per germline, CDR1 GTSNPN and CDR2 SVGIG (reference sequence). The CDR3 consists of 15 residues. The V and J ends lost 2 bases and 4 bases, in that order; junction bases with no gene match: 7. The CDR3 nucleotides read TGTGCCTGGAGTAGTCCGGGCGGGGGGGCAGATACGCAGTATTTT. Protein product: CAWSSPGGGADTQYF.

The chain combines TRBV7-9 with TRBJ1-1, with D possibly TRBD1 on 6 matching bases. V was shortened by 5 bases and J by 3 bases, with 13 bases between the two germline ends. This CDR3 has 14 amino acids. CDR1 is SEHNR and CDR2 is FQNEAQ in the germline V gene (reference sequence). CDR3 DNA sequence: TGTGCCAGCAGCCGTGACAGGTGGGACACTGAAGCTTTCTTT. Its translation is CASSRDRWDTEAFF.

This sequence joins TRBV7-9 and TRBJ2-1, with TRBD2 matching 14 bases. The V gene's germline CDR1 is SEHNR and CDR2 FQNEAQ (reference sequence). Trimming removed 4 bases from V and 4 bases from J; junction bases left unmatched: 3. The CDR3 has 16 amino acids. Written as DNA, the CDR3 is TGTGCCAGCAGCTCAGGACTAGCGGGGGGTTACAATGAGCAGTTCTTC. Translation gives CASSSGLAGGYNEQFF.